Sequencing of this T cell receptor (beta chain) was carried out in a study of CD8 T cells in seronegative destructive rheumatoid arthritis (dated by TCRdb to about 2020). Regarding the study in general: At the time of sampling, biological drugs were being given to seven out of the eight CND-RA patients. Researchers compared peripheral CD8+ TCRbeta repertoires from patients with CCP-negative destructive rheumatoid arthritis (CND-RA) against repertoires from newly diagnosed seropositive RA, seronegative RA and healthy controls. Comparison cohorts of seropositive RA, seronegative RA and healthy controls came from an earlier published TCRbeta dataset rather than new sequencing.

Paper-wide results and their limitations: Without diagnostic samples, TCR repertoire differences may partly reflect poor disease control over the years rather than being present at onset. The small size of the CND-RA cohort was acknowledged as a study limitation. Across the 117,399 clonotypes tested, no public clonotype enrichment remained significant after Benjamini-Hochberg correction. More CMV-reactive and fewer influenza A-reactive CD8+ TCRbeta sequences were observed in CND-RA repertoires than in controls and other RA subtypes. The authors read the apparently distinct set of enriched public clonotypes carried by CND-RA patients as support for a separate disease subset. Once age was adjusted for, the CD8+ TCRbeta repertoires of CND-RA patients appeared less diverse and more clonal than the repertoires of other RA subtypes.

TCRbeta sequencing used genomic DNA from CD8+ cells, following the manufacturer's instructions. The immunoSEQ assay was used for TCRbeta sequencing, which was carried out at a genomics technology centre in Finland. The paper's data handling went like this. Clonotype tables generated by the immunoSEQ preprocessing pipeline were converted into VDJtools format, and non-productive clonotypes were filtered out. Samples with fewer than 10,000 reads were excluded, the remaining samples were subsampled to 10,000 reads, and most of the eight CND-RA samples met this threshold. Shannon-Wiener, Simpson and clonality indices were calculated with the VDJtools CalcDiversityStats function on data subsampled to 10,000 reads. Non-singleton TCRbeta clonotypes were hard-matched, with no mismatches allowed, against VDJdb to infer antigen specificity. CDR3 sequences differing by one amino acid (Hamming distance 1) were grouped into clusters with potentially shared antigen targets. After each group was resampled to six samples, one-sided Fisher's exact tests checked public clonotypes for group enrichment, with the whole procedure repeated ten times. The clones in this table, taken by TCRdb from immuneACCESS, are in-frame only. Not every clone is retained; where verified, under half of the shortfall comes from an unresolved V gene, and the cause of the rest is unknown. V, J and clone size are taken as reported in that table, and D and trimming were inferred from the DNA itself. Present in this sample are fewer than 5,000 clones, 70% to 85% of which were seen just once. The ten largest account for about 35% of the sample.

On this clone: This clone's antigen is unknown. No per-base quality is available; no much larger clone lies one base away.

CND-RA patients tested negative on the clinical CCP2 antibody test, and even with active therapy their joint destruction kept progressing. All CND-RA patients were characterized by typical joint destruction in wrists and ankles and by failure of conventional anti-rheumatic therapy. CND-RA patients were sampled not at diagnosis but after long disease histories, which in several cases spanned decades. Fifty millilitres of EDTA-anticoagulated peripheral blood were drawn from each patient. Density gradient separation with Ficoll-Paque PLUS was used to isolate peripheral blood mononuclear cells. AutoMACS magnetic bead positive selection was used to isolate CD8+ cells from fresh or cryopreserved PBMCs, and flow cytometry was used to check purity. Nucleospin Tissue or Tissue XS kits were used to extract genomic DNA, which was then quantified on a Qubit 2.0 fluorometer. The CDR3 measures 17 amino acids from cysteine to phenylalanine. Here the CDR3 DNA is all that survives: 51 bases in frame from base 1. The germline V gene provides CDR1 SGDLS and CDR2 YYNGEE. V is trimmed back by 0 bases and J by 7 bases, and the junction contains 11 bases that no gene match accounts for.

This receptor was taken from a woman between 50 and 70 years old with seronegative destructive rheumatoid arthritis. The chain links TRBV9 with TRBJ2-2; 8 nucleotides in the junction match TRBD2. Sample: CD8+ T cells from blood. The DNA sequence reads TGTGCCAGCAGCGTAGATTTTTGGGGGACTAGGAGCGGGGAGCTGTTTTTT. Protein translation: CASSVDFWGTRSGELFF.